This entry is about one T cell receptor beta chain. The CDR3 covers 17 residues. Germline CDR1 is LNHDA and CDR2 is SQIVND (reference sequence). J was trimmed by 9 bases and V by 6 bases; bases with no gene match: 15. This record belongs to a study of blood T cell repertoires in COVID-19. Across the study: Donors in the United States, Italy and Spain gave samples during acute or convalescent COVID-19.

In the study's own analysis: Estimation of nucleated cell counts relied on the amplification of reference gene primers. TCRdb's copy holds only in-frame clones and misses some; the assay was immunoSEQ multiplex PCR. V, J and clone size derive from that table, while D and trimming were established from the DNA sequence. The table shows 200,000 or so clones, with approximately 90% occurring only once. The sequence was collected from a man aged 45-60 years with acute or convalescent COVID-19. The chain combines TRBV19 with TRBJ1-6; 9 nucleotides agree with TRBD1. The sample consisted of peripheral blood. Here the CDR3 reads CASSTWGQGRVGSPLHF. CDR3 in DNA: TGTGCCAGTAGCACTTGGGGACAGGGCAGGGTCGGTTCACCCCTCCACTTT.